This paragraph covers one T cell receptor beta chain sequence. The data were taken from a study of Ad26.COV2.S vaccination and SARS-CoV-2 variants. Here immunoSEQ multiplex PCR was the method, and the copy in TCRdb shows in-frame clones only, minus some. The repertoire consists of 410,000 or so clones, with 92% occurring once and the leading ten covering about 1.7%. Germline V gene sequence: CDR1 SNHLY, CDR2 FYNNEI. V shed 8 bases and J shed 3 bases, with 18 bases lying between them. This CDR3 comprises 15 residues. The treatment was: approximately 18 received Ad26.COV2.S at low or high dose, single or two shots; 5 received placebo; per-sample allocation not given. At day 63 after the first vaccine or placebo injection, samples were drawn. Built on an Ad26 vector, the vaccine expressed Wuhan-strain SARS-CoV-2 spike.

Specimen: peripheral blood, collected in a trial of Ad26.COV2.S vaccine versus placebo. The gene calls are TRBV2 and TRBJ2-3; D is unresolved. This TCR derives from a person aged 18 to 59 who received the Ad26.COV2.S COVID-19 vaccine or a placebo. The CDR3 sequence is CASLSFESWTDTQYF. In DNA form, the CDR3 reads TGTGCCAGCTTATCTTTCGAGAGCTGGACAGATACGCAGTATTTT. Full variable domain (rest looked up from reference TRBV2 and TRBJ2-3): EPEVTQTPSHQVTQMGQEVILRCVPISNHLYFYWYRQILGQKVEFLVSFYNNEISEKSEIFDDQFSVERPDGSNFTLKIRSTKLEDSAMYFCASLSFESWTDTQYFGPGTRLTVL.